These 14 T cell receptor beta chains were sequenced from one sample in a study of immune evolution from preneoplasia to lung adenocarcinoma. The repertoire was sequenced with immunoSEQ multiplex PCR; TCRdb's copy has only in-frame clones and lacks some. In the table there are approximately 3,000 clones, around 83% of which are singletons. Input material: FFPE adjacent normal lung tissue. The source of these receptors is a person in their forties with lung adenocarcinoma.

This clone was seen a single time. The rearrangement joins TRBV28 to TRBJ2-7; D is possibly TRBD1 (6 bases). Trimming cost V 2 bases and J 5 bases, with 7 bases left between them. The CDR3 contains 12 residues. Per the germline V gene, CDR1 is MDHEN and CDR2 is SYDVKM. The CDR3 loop is CASSLAGDEQYF. The CDR3, as DNA: TGTGCCAGCAGTTTAGCAGGGGACGAGCAGTACTTC.

The CDR3 here is CAWSGRTAFEKLFF. CDR3 nucleotides: TGTGCCTGGAGTGGCCGGACAGCTTTTGAAAAACTGTTTTTT. The rearrangement links TRBV30 to TRBJ1-4, with D tentatively TRBD1 (6 bases). Trimming shortened V by 1 base and J by 7 bases, and 13 bases separated the two germline ends. Germline loops: CDR1 GTSNPN, CDR2 SVGIG (reference sequence). The CDR3 has 14 residues.

The CDR3 DNA sequence: TGTGCCAGCATCGGCAGTCCGGCCCGGGGGACCCAGTACTTC. This translates into CASIGSPARGTQYF. This rearrangement joins TRBV6-1 to TRBJ2-5; tentative D call: TRBD2 (5 bases). CDR1 and CDR2 (germline): MNHNS, SASEGT. The CDR3 length is 14 residues. V dropped 7 bases and J dropped 7 bases, with 19 bases sitting between them.

The chain carries TRBV11-2 and TRBJ2-5; 7 positions agree with TRBD2. Unmatched junction bases numbered 6, after V lost 1 base and J lost 7 bases. Germline V gene sequence: CDR1 SGHAT, CDR2 FQNNGV. The CDR3 consists of 14 residues. DNA for the CDR3: TGTGCCAGCAGCTTAGGAGCGGGATCGGGGACCCAGTACTTC. Its protein product is CASSLGAGSGTQYF. Combining the CDR3 with reference TRBV11-2 and TRBJ2-5 gives the whole variable domain EAGVAQSPRYKIIEKRQSVAFWCNPISGHATLYWYQQILGQGPKLLIQFQNNGVVDDSQLPKDRFSAERLKGVDSTLKIQPAKLEDSAVYLCASSLGAGSGTQYFGPGTRLLVL.

This clone occurred once. The chain carries TRBV2 and TRBJ1-1; TRBD1 aligns across 9 bases. V shed 6 bases, J shed 5 bases, and the junction held 7 bases outside the gene matches. Germline values: CDR1 SNHLY, CDR2 FYNNEI. The CDR3 sequence is 14 residues long. The CDR3 DNA reads TGTGCCAGCAGAATGACAGGGGGATATACTGAAGCTTTCTTT. It yields the protein CASRMTGGYTEAFF.

The V and J genes are TRBV30 and TRBJ1-4; D remains unclear. The germline gives CDR1 GTSNPN, CDR2 SVGIG (reference sequence). V was clipped by 7 bases and J by 6 bases, with 15 bases between them. The CDR3 has 13 amino acids. Here the CDR3 DNA reads TGTGCCTTCCGACACCCAGGAGATGAAAAACTGTTTTTT. It codes for CAFRHPGDEKLFF.

This chain joins TRBV19 and TRBJ2-7; possible D gene TRBD1, 5 bases. V lost 6 bases, J lost 0 bases, and 12 bases lay in between. Looked up from germline, CDR1 is LNHDA and CDR2 is SQIVND (reference sequence). There are 14 residues in the CDR3. The CDR3 region is CASRTSTVSYEQYF. CDR3 sequence (DNA): TGTGCCAGTAGAACATCGACAGTCTCCTACGAGCAGTACTTC.

This clone showed up just a few times. This chain uses TRBV27 with TRBJ1-1, with D perhaps TRBD1 (5 bases). Trimming shortened V by 5 bases and J by 2 bases, and 12 bases separated the two germline ends. CDR1 MNHEY and CDR2 SMNVEV come from the germline V gene (reference sequence). The CDR3 length is 14 residues. In DNA form, the CDR3 reads TGTGCCAGCAGTCCGCGACAGAGAAACACTGAAGCTTTCTTT. It encodes CASSPRQRNTEAFF.

The V call is TRBV9, the J call TRBJ1-1, with no clear D. Trimming cost V 2 bases and J 1 base, with 9 bases left between them. The CDR3 covers 14 residues. Germline V gene sequence: CDR1 SGDLS, CDR2 YYNGEE. CDR3 nucleotide sequence: TGTGCCAGCAGCGTCCGACAAGAGAACACTGAAGCTTTCTTT. This sequence encodes CASSVRQENTEAFF.

V is TRBV30 and J is TRBJ2-6; 14 positions match TRBD2. CDR1 and CDR2 (germline): GTSNPN, SVGIG (reference sequence). After removal of 8 bases from V and 3 bases from J, the junction contained 3 bases not matched to a gene. The CDR3 is 15 amino acids. The CDR3 coding sequence is TGTGCCAAGGGACTAGCGGGAGATGGGGCCAACGTCCTGACTTTC. As protein: CAKGLAGDGANVLTF.

This clone showed up just a few times. V is TRBV19 and J is TRBJ1-5; 8 nucleotides agree with TRBD1. CDR1 is LNHDA and CDR2 is SQIVND in the germline V gene (reference sequence). V gave up 0 bases and J gave up 6 bases; unmatched junction bases: 10. This CDR3 region has 17 residues. For the CDR3, the DNA is TGTGCCAGTAGTATAGAAGGACAGGGATTGATTGGTCAGCCCCAGCATTTT. Its protein product is CASSIEGQGLIGQPQHF.

J is TRBJ1-2 and V is TRBV2; TRBD1 agrees at 9 bases. The J segment lost 4 bases and the V segment lost 4 bases, leaving 4 bases of the junction unmatched. The CDR3 extends over 14 amino acids. Germline V CDR1 and CDR2: SNHLY, FYNNEI. The CDR3 nucleotides read TGTGCCAGCAGTGGGACGACAGGGGGCTATGGCTACACCTTC. Translating it yields CASSGTTGGYGYTF.

This clone was detected a few times. The rearrangement uses TRBV29-1 and TRBJ2-7; 9 positions agree with TRBD2. J lost 4 bases, V lost 5 bases, and 3 bases had no gene match. The CDR3 is 12 residues long. In germline, CDR1 is SQVTM, CDR2 ANQGSEA. CDR3 coding DNA: TGCAGCGTTTCGACTAGCGGATACGAGCAGTACTTC. Residues: CSVSTSGYEQYF.

The gene calls are TRBV25-1 and TRBJ1-1, with 8 nucleotides matching TRBD1. V gave up 6 bases and J gave up 4 bases; unmatched junction bases: 7. This CDR3 has 14 amino acids. From germline, CDR1 is MGHDK and CDR2 SYGVNS. In DNA, the CDR3 is TGTGCCAGCAGCGGACAGGGCCTCGGCACTGAAGCTTTCTTT. Translation gives CASSGQGLGTEAFF.